The 26 T cell receptor beta chains presented below share a single source sample, sequenced in a study of beta chain features in type 1 diabetes (dated 2018 in TCRdb). The library was obtained by the immunoSEQ multiplex PCR assay. The entire amount of isolated RNA was reverse transcribed using the High Capacity cDNA Reverse Transcription Kit, so the sequenced TCRB transcripts were expressed ones. Drawn from immuneACCESS, this table holds only the in-frame rearrangements with V and J called that TCRdb kept. Clones are partly lost; checked studies trace under half to an unresolved V gene and leave the rest unexplained. The sample includes 970,000 or so clones, with roughly 15% observed a single time. About 0.025% of the sample comes from the top ten. Sequences were obtained from naive CD4+ T cells from blood. What the cell subset or site label conveys for this sample: true naive CD4+ T cells. Receptors originate from a woman between 18 and 29 years old in good health.

A few counts support this clone. This same CDR3 is encoded by further DNA sequences in the sample. This rearrangement joins TRBV7-9 to TRBJ1-1; D remains unclear. Trimming shortened V by 5 bases and J by 1 base, and 11 bases separated the two germline ends. This CDR3 contains 14 residues. Germline CDR1 reads SEHNR; CDR2 reads FQNEAQ (reference sequence). CDR3 DNA sequence: TGTGCCAGCAGCCTAAGGACCGAGAACACTGAAGCTTTCTTT. Translation: CASSLRTENTEAFF.

V usage is TRBV29-1 and J usage is TRBJ2-1; TRBD1 aligns across 7 bases. Germline V lookup: CDR1 SQVTM, CDR2 ANQGSEA. The CDR3 length is 11 residues. The V gene end was trimmed by 4 bases and the J gene end by 9 bases; junction bases not matched to a gene: 3. CDR3 bases: TGCAGCGTTGTGACAGGGATTGAGCAGTTCTTC. It is translated as CSVVTGIEQFF.

This chain uses TRBV11-1 with TRBJ1-1, with D unresolved. The V gene lost 5 bases and the J gene lost 0 bases, with 13 bases spanning the gap. The CDR3 is 15 amino acids. Germline CDR1 and CDR2: SGHAT and FQDESV (reference sequence). The CDR3 nucleotides read TGTGCCAGCAGCACCCCGGGAGGGATGAACACTGAAGCTTTCTTT. It yields the protein CASSTPGGMNTEAFF.

The rearrangement joins TRBV27 to TRBJ1-4, with D possibly matching TRBD1 (5 bases). Trimming cost V 2 bases and J 0 bases, with 13 bases left between them. CDR1 is MNHEY and CDR2 is SMNVEV in the germline V gene (reference sequence). The CDR3 totals 17 residues. The CDR3 sequence: CASSLIGARATNEKLFF. Written as DNA, the CDR3 is TGTGCCAGCAGTTTAATCGGGGCTAGGGCAACTAATGAAAAACTGTTTTTT. Full variable domain (missing parts from reference TRBV27 and TRBJ1-4): EAQVTQNPRYLITVTGKKLTVTCSQNMNHEYMSWYRQDPGLGLRQIYYSMNVEVTDKGDVPEGYKVSRKEKRNFPLILESPSPNQTSLYFCASSLIGARATNEKLFFGSGTQLSVL.

CDR3: CSVEESGDGYTF. CDR3 sequence (DNA): TGCAGCGTTGAAGAAAGTGGGGATGGCTACACCTTC. The chain has TRBV29-1 and TRBJ1-2; no reliable D call. V was cut by 0 bases and J by 6 bases, with 8 bases left in between. This CDR3 comprises 12 residues. Germline V gene sequence: CDR1 SQVTM, CDR2 ANQGSEA.

This chain uses TRBV7-2 with TRBJ2-7; possible D gene TRBD2, 5 bases. V was shortened by 7 bases and J by 1 base, with 14 bases between the two germline ends. CDR1 is SGHTA, CDR2 FQGNSA, per germline. There are 14 residues in the CDR3. The CDR3 region is CASKVATPSYEQYF. CDR3 sequence (DNA): TGTGCCAGCAAAGTAGCGACCCCTTCCTACGAGCAGTACTTC.

In this sample, this clone turned up a few times. The CDR3 coding sequence is TGTGCCAGTAGTAAACTAGCGGGGGGGGCCACAGATACGCAGTATTTT. Protein: CASSKLAGGATDTQYF. The chain links TRBV19 to TRBJ2-3; 13 bases agree with TRBD2. CDR1 and CDR2 (germline): LNHDA, SQIVND (reference sequence). The CDR3 loop spans 16 amino acids. Unmatched junction bases numbered 3, after V lost 4 bases and J lost 2 bases.

The V gene is TRBV9, the J gene TRBJ2-3; 9 bases line up with TRBD2. J was trimmed by 4 bases and V by 3 bases; bases with no gene match: 6. The CDR3 loop spans 15 amino acids. Germline CDR1 SGDLS, CDR2 YYNGEE. The chain's CDR3 is CASSANSGSSDTQYF. The CDR3 nucleotides read TGTGCCAGCAGCGCGAATAGCGGGAGCTCAGATACGCAGTATTTT.

The chain combines TRBV21-1 with TRBJ2-3; the table's D gene call, TRBD2, was not cross checked with the DNA. TRBV21-1 is marked as a pseudogene. The CDR3 consists of 15 residues. The CDR3 is CASSKAHGGEDTQYF. CDR3 nucleotide sequence: TGTGCCAGCAGCAAAGCGCATGGGGGGGAAGATACGCAGTATTTT.

This clone has more than one count but fewer than ten. Within the sample, other DNA sequences also encode this same CDR3. The V call is TRBV5-5, the J call TRBJ2-5; unclear D gene. Germline V gives CDR1 SGHKS, CDR2 YYEKEE (reference sequence). This CDR3 region has 12 residues. The V and J ends lost 1 base and 4 bases respectively, with 5 bases between them. In nucleotides, the CDR3 is TGTGCCAGCAGCTTGACGCGAGAGACCCAGTACTTC. Protein product: CASSLTRETQYF.

This clone has a handful of counts. The chain is built from TRBV10-3 and TRBJ2-1; 8 bases agree with TRBD2. Germline CDR1 is ENHRY and CDR2 is SYGVKD. V dropped 10 bases and J dropped 2; count of bases not matched to a gene: 4. The CDR3 loop spans 13 amino acids. CDR3 residues: CATSGSPYNEQFF. The DNA for the CDR3 is TGTGCCACCAGCGGGAGCCCCTACAATGAGCAGTTCTTC.

J is TRBJ2-7 and V is TRBV7-2, with no clear D. CDR1 and CDR2 (germline): SGHTA, FQGNSA. V was pared by 5 bases and J by 5 bases, with 10 bases between. This CDR3 is built from 12 residues. This CDR3 is CASSPFGDEQYF. The CDR3 region has the DNA TGTGCCAGCAGCCCCTTTGGGGACGAGCAGTACTTC.

This clone turned up a few times. This chain joins TRBV23-1 and TRBJ2-4, with TRBD2 matching over 9 bases. TRBV23-1 falls under the ORF class, with uncertain function. V lost 0 bases and J lost 1; bases outside the gene matches: 13. The CDR3 runs to 20 residues. CDR3 in DNA: TGCGCCAGCAGTCAATCGGAGCGGGAGCGGGGGGTGGTGGCCAAAAACATTCAGTACTTC. It codes for CASSQSERERGVVAKNIQYF.

This chain connects TRBV10-3 to TRBJ2-1; D tentatively reads TRBD1 or TRBD2 (5 bases each). There are 17 residues in the CDR3. Germline CDR1 and CDR2: ENHRY and SYGVKD. Trimming cost V 3 bases and J 2 bases, with 17 bases left between them. CDR3 protein: CAISDGTVGVPYNEQFF. CDR3 sequence (DNA): TGTGCCATCAGTGATGGGACGGTGGGAGTCCCCTACAATGAGCAGTTCTTC.

The CDR3 region is CASSLGQKSNQPQHF. DNA for the CDR3: TGTGCCAGCAGCTTGGGACAGAAAAGCAATCAGCCCCAGCATTTT. The chain couples TRBV5-8 to TRBJ1-5, with a weak D call TRBD1 (5 bases). The CDR3 runs 15 residues. V gave up 0 bases and J gave up 1 base, with 8 bases separating them. Germline values: CDR1 SGHTS, CDR2 YDEGEE. The complete variable domain, with remaining parts taken from reference TRBV5-8 and TRBJ1-5, reads EAGVTQSPTHLIKTRGQQATLRCSPISGHTSVYWYQQALGLGLQFLLWYDEGEERNRGNFPPRFSGRQFPNYSSELNVNALELEDSALYLCASSLGQKSNQPQHFGDGTRLSIL.

A few counts support this clone. V gene TRBV7-9 combines with J gene TRBJ1-4; D gene uncertain. The ends were cut back, 2 bases at V and 6 bases at J, with 7 bases in the middle. Germline V CDR1 and CDR2: SEHNR, FQNEAQ (reference sequence). The CDR3 has 13 amino acids. The CDR3 DNA is TGTGCCAGCAGCTTATTAGACTATGAAAAACTGTTTTTT. It translates to CASSLLDYEKLFF.

In nucleotides, the CDR3 is TGTGCCAGCAAGGCTGTTAGTACGCAGTATTTT. This sequence encodes CASKAVSTQYF. The chain employs TRBV6-5 and TRBJ2-3; the D is unclear. Looked up from germline, CDR1 is MNHEY and CDR2 is SVGAGI. The CDR3 totals 11 residues. Trimming left V 7 bases short and J 8 bases short, with 10 bases between.

This clone was seen only a few times. J is TRBJ2-5 and V is TRBV12-5, with D possibly TRBD1 on 5 matching bases. The germline V gene encodes CDR1 LGHNT and CDR2 FRNRAP. The CDR3 length is 13 residues. The germline V and J ends were trimmed by 4 bases and 0 bases, with 6 bases remaining between them. As DNA, the CDR3 is TGTGCTAGTGGTTGGGGCCACCAAGAGACCCAGTACTTC. Its translation: CASGWGHQETQYF. The whole variable domain, remainder taken from reference TRBV12-5 and TRBJ2-5, is DARVTQTPRHKVTEMGQEVTMRCQPILGHNTVFWYRQTMMQGLELLAYFRNRAPLDDSGMPKDRFSAEMPDATLATLKIQPSEPRDSAVYFCASGWGHQETQYFGPGTRLLVL.

This clone was seen more than once but under ten times. The chain uses TRBV9 and TRBJ2-1; perhaps D is TRBD1 or TRBD2 (5 bases each). From germline, CDR1 is SGDLS and CDR2 YYNGEE. V lost 7 bases and J 9 bases, leaving 20 bases between the germline ends. This CDR3 contains 14 residues. The CDR3 is CASGSGRGLGEQFF. The CDR3 DNA is TGTGCCAGCGGATCGGGGCGAGGGTTGGGTGAGCAGTTCTTC.

This clone was observed a handful of times. This chain uses TRBV29-1 with TRBJ2-3, with D unresolved. Germline assignment: CDR1 SQVTM and CDR2 ANQGSEA. Trimming left V 2 bases short and J 2 bases short, with 14 bases between. CDR3 size: 15 residues. The CDR3 nucleotides read TGCAGCGTTGAATGGGCCCGAGACCTCACAGATACGCAGTATTTT. Residues: CSVEWARDLTDTQYF.

The chain uses TRBV7-2 and TRBJ1-5; D possibly corresponds to TRBD1 (5 bases). V lost 4 bases, J lost 6 bases, and 13 bases lay in between. The CDR3 length is 14 residues. CDR1 is SGHTA and CDR2 is FQGNSA in the germline V gene. The CDR3 bases are TGTGCCAGCAGCTCAGAGGGGAGAGGTCAGCCCCAGCATTTT. Amino acid sequence: CASSSEGRGQPQHF.

This clone occurred a few times. The genes are TRBV7-9 and TRBJ2-5; D uncertain. V shed 8 bases and J shed 4 bases, with 8 bases lying between them. The CDR3 totals 11 residues. The germline V gene has CDR1 SEHNR and CDR2 FQNEAQ (reference sequence). The CDR3 region is CASELRETQYF. The DNA for the CDR3 is TGTGCCAGCGAATTACGAGAGACCCAGTACTTC.

The genes are TRBV18 and TRBJ2-5; TRBD1 is a possible D gene (5 bases). The CDR3 spans 13 residues. Germline V CDR1 and CDR2: KGHSH, LQKENI. The V end lost 5 bases, the J end lost 0 bases, and 7 bases lay between the germline ends. CDR3 sequence reads: CASSVRDQETQYF. The CDR3 region has the DNA TGTGCCAGCTCAGTCAGGGACCAAGAGACCCAGTACTTC.

This clone was seen more than once but under ten times. The J gene is TRBJ2-7, the V gene TRBV28, with a weak D call TRBD1 (6 bases). Germline V gives CDR1 MDHEN, CDR2 SYDVKM. Trimming took off 2 bases at V and 2 bases at J, with 13 bases between the two ends. This CDR3 region has 15 residues. CDR3: CASSLGSEGAYEQYF. The CDR3 nucleotides read TGTGCCAGCAGTTTAGGGTCAGAGGGGGCCTACGAGCAGTACTTC.

This clone was counted between two and nine times. V gene TRBV18 combines with J gene TRBJ2-5; possibly TRBD2 for D (5 bases). Germline-derived CDR1 and CDR2 are KGHSH and LQKENI. The V and J ends lost 0 bases and 5 bases respectively, with 10 bases between them. CDR3 length: 14 amino acids. The CDR3 coding sequence is TGTGCCAGCTCACCACCTTTGGCGGGTGAGACCCAGTACTTC. It yields the protein CASSPPLAGETQYF.

The J gene is TRBJ2-1, the V gene TRBV28, with TRBD2 identical over 12 bases. CDR3 length: 16 residues. V was clipped by 1 base and J by 6 bases; unmatched bases: 4. Per germline, CDR1 MDHEN and CDR2 SYDVKM. In DNA, the CDR3 is TGTGCCAGCAGTTTATTAGGACTAGCGGGGCTCAATGAGCAGTTCTTC. It encodes CASSLLGLAGLNEQFF. Filled out from reference TRBV28 and TRBJ2-1, the complete variable domain reads DVKVTQSSRYLVKRTGEKVFLECVQDMDHENMFWYRQDPGLGLRLIYFSYDVKMKEKGDIPEGYSVSREKKERFSLILESASTNQTSMYLCASSLLGLAGLNEQFFGPGTRLTVL.